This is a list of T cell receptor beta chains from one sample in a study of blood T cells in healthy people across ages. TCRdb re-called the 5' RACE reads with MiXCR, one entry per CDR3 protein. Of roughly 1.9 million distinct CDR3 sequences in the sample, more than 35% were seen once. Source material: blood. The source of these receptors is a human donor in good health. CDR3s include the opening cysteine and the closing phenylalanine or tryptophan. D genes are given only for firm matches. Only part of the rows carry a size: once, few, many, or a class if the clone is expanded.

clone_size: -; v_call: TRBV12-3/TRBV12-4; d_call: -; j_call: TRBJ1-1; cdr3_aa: CASSSFATENTEAFF; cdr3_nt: TGTGCCAGCAGTTCCTTCGCGACAGAGAACACTGAAGCTTTCTTT
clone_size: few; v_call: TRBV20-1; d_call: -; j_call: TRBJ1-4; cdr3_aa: CSANSIQTTNEKLFF; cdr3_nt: TGCAGTGCTAACTCCATTCAGACAACTAATGAAAAACTGTTTTTT
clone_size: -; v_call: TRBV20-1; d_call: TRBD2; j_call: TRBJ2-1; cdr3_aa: CSARDRGTSAHNEQFF; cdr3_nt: TGCAGTGCTAGAGATCGCGGGACTAGCGCACACAATGAGCAGTTCTTC
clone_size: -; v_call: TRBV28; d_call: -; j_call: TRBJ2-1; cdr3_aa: CASSLSRTGVEQFF; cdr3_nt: TGTGCCAGCAGTTTGTCACGGACGGGCGTAGAGCAGTTCTTC
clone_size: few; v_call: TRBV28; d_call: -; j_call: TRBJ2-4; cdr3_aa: CASTPGTQTVTKNIQYF; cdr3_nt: TGTGCCAGCACCCCGGGGACCCAAACAGTGACCAAAAACATTCAGTACTTC
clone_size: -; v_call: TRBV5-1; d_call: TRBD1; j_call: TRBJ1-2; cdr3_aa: CASSLTGTDFYGGTF; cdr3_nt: TGCGCCAGCAGCTTGACCGGGACAGACTTTTATGGCGGCACCTTC
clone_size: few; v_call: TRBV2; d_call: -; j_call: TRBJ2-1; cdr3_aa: CASSELRGAEQFF; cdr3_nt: TGTGCCAGCAGTGAATTACGGGGGGCTGAGCAGTTCTTC
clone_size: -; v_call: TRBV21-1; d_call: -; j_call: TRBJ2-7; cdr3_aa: CASSNHPGPSIDEQYF; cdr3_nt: TGTGCCAGCAGCAACCATCCGGGTCCCTCTATCGACGAGCAGTACTTC
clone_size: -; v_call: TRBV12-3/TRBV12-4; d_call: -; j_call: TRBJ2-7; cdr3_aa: CVSSLEVGVRGSEQYF; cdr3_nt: TGTGTCAGCAGTTTAGAGGTGGGGGTTCGAGGATCCGAGCAGTACTTC
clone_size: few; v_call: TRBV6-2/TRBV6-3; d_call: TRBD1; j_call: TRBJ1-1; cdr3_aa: CASSATGTGYRKAFF; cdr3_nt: TGTGCCAGCAGTGCAACCGGGACAGGGTACAGAAAAGCTTTCTTT
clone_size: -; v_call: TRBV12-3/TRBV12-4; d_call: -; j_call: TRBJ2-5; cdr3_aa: CASSLQGDFQETQYF; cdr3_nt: TGTGCCAGCAGTTTACAGGGGGACTTCCAAGAGACCCAGTACTTC
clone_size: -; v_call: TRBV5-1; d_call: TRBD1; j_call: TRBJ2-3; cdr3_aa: CASRPGQGTTDTQYF; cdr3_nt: TGCGCCAGCAGACCGGGACAGGGAACGACAGATACGCAGTATTTT
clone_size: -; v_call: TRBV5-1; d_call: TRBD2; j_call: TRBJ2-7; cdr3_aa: CASSLGSGLARREQYF; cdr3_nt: TGCGCCAGCAGCCTGGGGTCGGGACTAGCTCGCCGCGAGCAGTACTTC
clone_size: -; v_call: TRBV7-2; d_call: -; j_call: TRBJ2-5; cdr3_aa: CASSPNKETQYF; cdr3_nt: TGTGCCAGCAGCCCCAACAAAGAGACCCAGTACTTC
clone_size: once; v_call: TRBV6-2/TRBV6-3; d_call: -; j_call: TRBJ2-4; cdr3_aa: CASSYSAVAVTQYF; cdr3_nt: TGTGCCAGCAGTTACTCGGCGGTCGCGGTCACCCAGTACTTC
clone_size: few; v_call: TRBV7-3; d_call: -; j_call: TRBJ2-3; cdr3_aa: CASSPRQGNTQYF; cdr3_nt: TGTGCCAGCAGCCCCCGGCAGGGGAATACGCAGTATTTT
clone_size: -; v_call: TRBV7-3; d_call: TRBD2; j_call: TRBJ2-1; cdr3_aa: CASSTGTSGGVYNEQFF; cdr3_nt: TGTGCCAGCAGCACCGGGACTAGCGGGGGGGTTTACAATGAGCAGTTCTTC
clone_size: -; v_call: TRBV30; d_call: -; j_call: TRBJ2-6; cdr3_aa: CAWSFGSGANVLTF; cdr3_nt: TGTGCCTGGAGTTTCGGTTCTGGGGCCAACGTCCTGACTTTC
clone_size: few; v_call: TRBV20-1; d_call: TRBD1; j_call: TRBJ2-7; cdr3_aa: CSAMDRGLYEQYF; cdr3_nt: TGCAGTGCTATGGACAGGGGTCTGTACGAGCAGTACTTC
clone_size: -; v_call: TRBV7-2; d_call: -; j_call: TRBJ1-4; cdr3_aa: CASSLRFVFGEKLFF; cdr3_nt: TGTGCCAGCAGCTTACGTTTCGTTTTCGGCGAAAAACTGTTTTTT
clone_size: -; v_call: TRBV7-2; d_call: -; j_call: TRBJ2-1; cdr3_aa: CASSFNPGETTYNEQFF; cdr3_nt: TGTGCCAGCAGCTTTAATCCGGGTGAAACAACCTACAATGAGCAGTTCTTC
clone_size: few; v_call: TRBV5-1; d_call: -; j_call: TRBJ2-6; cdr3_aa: CASSHPTLGANVLTF; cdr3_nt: TGCGCCAGCAGCCATCCTACTCTGGGGGCCAACGTCCTGACTTTC
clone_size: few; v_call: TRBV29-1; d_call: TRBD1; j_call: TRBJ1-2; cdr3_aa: CSVADRGYGYTF; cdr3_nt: TGCAGCGTTGCTGACAGGGGCTATGGCTACACCTTC
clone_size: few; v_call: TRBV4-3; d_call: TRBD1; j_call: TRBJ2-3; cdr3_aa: CASSRDNYRGTDTQYF; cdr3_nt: TGCGCCAGCAGCCGAGATAATTACAGGGGGACAGATACGCAGTATTTT
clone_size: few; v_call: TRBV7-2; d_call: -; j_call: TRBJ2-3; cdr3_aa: CASSLTPWDTQYF; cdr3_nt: TGTGCCAGCAGCTTAACTCCGTGGGATACGCAGTATTTT
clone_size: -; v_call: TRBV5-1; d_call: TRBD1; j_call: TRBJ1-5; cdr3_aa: CASSSETGSNQPQHF; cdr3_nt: TGCGCCAGCAGCTCTGAGACAGGGAGCAATCAGCCCCAGCATTTT
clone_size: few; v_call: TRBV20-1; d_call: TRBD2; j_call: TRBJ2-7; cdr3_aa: CSARDIMTSGTYEQYF; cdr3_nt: TGCAGTGCTAGAGATATAATGACTAGCGGGACCTACGAGCAGTACTTC
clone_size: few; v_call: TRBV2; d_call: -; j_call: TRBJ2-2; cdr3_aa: CASERATNTGELFF; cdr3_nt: TGTGCCAGCGAACGGGCTACGAACACCGGGGAGCTGTTTTTT
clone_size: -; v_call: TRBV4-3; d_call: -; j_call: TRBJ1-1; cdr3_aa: CASSQASAGEDSAFF; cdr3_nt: TGCGCCAGCAGCCAAGCCTCCGCGGGGGAGGATTCAGCTTTCTTT
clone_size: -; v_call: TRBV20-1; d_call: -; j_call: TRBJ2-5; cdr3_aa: CSARGGGRETQYF; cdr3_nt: TGCAGTGCTAGAGGTGGAGGGAGGGAGACCCAGTACTTC
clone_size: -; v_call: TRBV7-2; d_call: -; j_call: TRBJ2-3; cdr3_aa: CASSFQGITTDTQYF; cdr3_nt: TGTGCCAGCAGCTTTCAGGGTATCACCACAGATACGCAGTATTTT
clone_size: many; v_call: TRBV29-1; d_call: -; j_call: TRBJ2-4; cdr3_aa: CSVSGIAKNIQYF; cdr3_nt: TGCAGCGTCTCCGGGATAGCCAAAAACATTCAGTACTTC
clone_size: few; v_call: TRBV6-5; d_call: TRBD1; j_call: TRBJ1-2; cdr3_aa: CASSYSGTGGHYTF; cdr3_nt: TGTGCCAGCAGTTACTCGGGGACAGGGGGCCACTACACCTTC
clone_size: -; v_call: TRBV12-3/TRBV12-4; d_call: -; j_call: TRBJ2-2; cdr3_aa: CASSFQGITGELFF; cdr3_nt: TGTGCCAGCAGTTTTCAGGGGATCACCGGGGAGCTGTTTTTT
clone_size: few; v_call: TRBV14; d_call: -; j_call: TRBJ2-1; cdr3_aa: CASSQVGALSYNEQFF; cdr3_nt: TGTGCCAGCAGCCAAGTGGGGGCCCTCTCCTACAATGAGCAGTTCTTC
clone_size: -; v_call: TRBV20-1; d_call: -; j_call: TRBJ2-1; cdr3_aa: CSARDIRGARGDNEQFF; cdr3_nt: TGCAGTGCTAGAGATATAAGGGGGGCCAGGGGCGACAATGAGCAGTTCTTC
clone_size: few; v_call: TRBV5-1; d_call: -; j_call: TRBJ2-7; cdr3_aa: CASSSRFESYEQYF; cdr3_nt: TGCGCCAGCAGCTCCCGATTTGAGTCCTACGAGCAGTACTTC
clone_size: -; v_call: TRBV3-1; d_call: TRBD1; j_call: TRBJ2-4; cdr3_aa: CASSQISGQQNIQYF; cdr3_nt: TGTGCCAGCAGCCAAATTTCGGGACAGCAAAACATTCAGTACTTC
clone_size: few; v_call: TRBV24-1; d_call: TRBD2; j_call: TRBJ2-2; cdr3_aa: CATSDPSLAGAYTGELFF; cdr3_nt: TGTGCCACCAGTGACCCATCACTAGCGGGGGCCTACACCGGGGAGCTGTTTTTT
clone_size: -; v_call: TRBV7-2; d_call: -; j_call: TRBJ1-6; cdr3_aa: CASSLRRNSPPHF; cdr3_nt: TGTGCCAGCAGCTTACGGCGGAATTCACCCCCCCACTTT
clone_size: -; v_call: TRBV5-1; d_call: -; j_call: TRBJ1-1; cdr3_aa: CASGTLQNTEAFF; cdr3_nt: TGCGCCAGTGGGACATTGCAGAACACTGAAGCTTTCTTT
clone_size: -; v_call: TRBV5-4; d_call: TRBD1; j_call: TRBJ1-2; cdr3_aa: CASSFARGHGYTF; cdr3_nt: TGTGCCAGCAGCTTCGCCAGGGGGCATGGCTACACCTTC